This T cell receptor beta chain derives from a study of blood T cell repertoires in COVID-19. In the study overall: The United States, Italy and Spain were the sources of the acute and convalescent COVID-19 samples. PBMCs, B-cell-depleted T cells, or T cells provided the cDNA or gDNA that made up the material.

Authors' processing steps: Nucleated cell counts were estimated from reference gene primer amplification. Method: immunoSEQ multiplex PCR; TCRdb's copy keeps in-frame clones and lacks some. The DNA gave D and trimming, while V, J and clone size come from that table. The sample has around 150,000 clones, about three quarters seen once. This clone has just a few counts. The specimen sequenced was peripheral blood. This clonotype was sampled from a woman older than 75 with active or convalescent COVID-19.

In DNA, the CDR3 is TGTGCCAGCAGTTCCCTCCAGGCTGGGGCCAACGTCCTGACTTTC. Translating gives CASSSLQAGANVLTF. The rearrangement links TRBV28 to TRBJ2-6; D unclear. Trimming stripped 4 bases from V and 2 bases from J, with 9 bases between. The CDR3 totals 15 residues. CDR1 is MDHEN, CDR2 SYDVKM, per germline.